This T cell receptor (beta chain) was identified in a study of blood T cell repertoires in COVID-19. This CDR3 is 13 amino acids long. Germline V gene sequence: CDR1 GTSNPN, CDR2 SVGIG (reference sequence). V dropped 2 bases and J dropped 5 bases, with 12 bases sitting between them. The repertoire was sequenced with immunoSEQ multiplex PCR; TCRdb's copy has only in-frame clones and lacks some. The sample lists fewer than 500,000 clones, 87% occurring once. The study counted Cohort 3 donors as recovered given two negative PCRs, clearance, or symptom resolution. Material for sequencing was PBMCs or T cells enriched from blood (not recorded which). This receptor was taken from a woman aged 18-30 years who had recovered from COVID-19. J is TRBJ1-1 and V is TRBV30; D is possibly TRBD1 (5 bases). The CDR3 spells CAWSSSGKTEAFF. The CDR3 coding sequence is TGTGCCTGGAGTTCATCAGGGAAGACTGAAGCTTTCTTT.